This T cell receptor (beta chain) was sequenced in a study of a mutant IDH1 vaccine in newly diagnosed glioma. Overall study context: Earlier treatment was radiotherapy, temozolomide, or both, with most getting both.

The repertoire was sequenced with immunoSEQ multiplex PCR; TCRdb's copy has only in-frame clones and lacks some. The table has tens of thousands of clones, 83% seen once. Trimming removed 6 bases at V and 1 base at J, with 15 bases between. CDR3 length: 16 amino acids. The V gene's germline CDR1 is MGHRA and CDR2 YSYEKL. This clone was found once. The sample's time point: baseline, week 1 (first vaccination visit). The treatment: pre-vaccination baseline after standard-of-care therapy. The V gene is TRBV4-1, the J gene TRBJ2-2; D is perhaps TRBD1 (6 bases). The source was PBMCs, collected from a glioma patient treated with radiotherapy, temozolomide or both. This TCR was sampled from a woman between 45 and 65 years old with glioma. In DNA form, the CDR3 reads TGCGCCAGCAGGCAAAGACTGGACAGGAACACCGGGGAGCTGTTTTTT. Translated, it gives CASRQRLDRNTGELFF.